The count of the clone carrying this T cell receptor beta chain is one. The germline CDR1 and CDR2 sequences are SGDLS and YYNGEE. The CDR3 sequence is 15 residues long. V was clipped by 2 bases and J by 3 bases, with 12 bases between them. These data belong to a study of cytomegalovirus exposure and HLA in healthy donors. The PCR made use of 60 Vbeta and 13 Jbeta primers. Sequencing used immunoSEQ multiplex PCR; TCRdb keeps in-frame clones, though not all of them. The profile shows 130,000 or so clones, around 77% of them singletons. The clonotype was recovered from a man aged 45-65 years in good health and CMV-seronegative. The rearrangement links TRBV9 to TRBJ1-5; D is possibly TRBD1 (6 bases). The sequenced sample was PBMCs. As DNA, the CDR3 is TGTGCCAGCAGCGTGACAGGAACCGACAATCAGCCCCAGCATTTT. This translates into CASSVTGTDNQPQHF.